These 24 T cell receptor beta chains were all obtained from the same sample, sequenced in a study of cytomegalovirus exposure and HLA in healthy donors. The PCR made use of 60 Vbeta and 13 Jbeta primers. Using immunoSEQ multiplex PCR, the repertoire was profiled, and TCRdb retains in-frame clones only, with some absent. The sample has under 200,000 clones; 65% to 80% are singletons. Sequenced sample: PBMCs. These receptors were taken from a woman in her 40s in good health and CMV-seropositive.

The chain couples TRBV10-1 to TRBJ1-1; the D is unclear. Germline CDR1 WNHNN, CDR2 SYGVQD (reference sequence). The length of the CDR3 is 18 residues. The V gene lost 0 bases and the J gene lost 2 bases, with 19 bases spanning the gap. Written as DNA, the CDR3 is TGCGCCAGCAGTGAGTCGCTAGGATGGAATCCCTTAAACACTGAAGCTTTCTTT. Translating gives CASSESLGWNPLNTEAFF.

V is TRBV29-1 and J is TRBJ1-3; D is perhaps TRBD1 (5 bases). Trimming left V 6 bases short and J 1 base short, with 7 bases between. The germline CDR1 and CDR2 sequences are SQVTM and ANQGSEA. The CDR3 is made up of 12 amino acids. This CDR3 is CSVGESGNTIYF. In nucleotides, the CDR3 is TGCAGCGTAGGGGAATCTGGAAACACCATATATTTT.

This sequence joins TRBV28 and TRBJ1-1; D remains unclear. Germline V gene lookup returns CDR1 MDHEN and CDR2 SYDVKM. The CDR3 runs to 13 residues. Between the trimmed V and J ends, which lost 3 bases and 4 bases, there was a span of 9 bases. The chain's CDR3 is CASSLPAGTEAFF. DNA of the CDR3: TGTGCCAGCAGTTTGCCCGCGGGCACTGAAGCTTTCTTT.

The genes are TRBV4-2 and TRBJ2-5, with 10 bases fitting TRBD2. J gave up 2 bases and V 1 base, and 4 bases lay outside the gene matches. Per the germline V gene, CDR1 is LGHNA and CDR2 is YNFKEQ. The CDR3 contains 16 residues. CDR3 amino acids: CASSQGTSGVQETQYF. The CDR3 DNA reads TGTGCCAGCAGCCAAGGGACTAGCGGAGTACAAGAGACCCAGTACTTC.

The V call is TRBV11-2, the J call TRBJ2-5; D perhaps matches TRBD2 (5 bases). Trimming took off 1 base at V and 2 bases at J, with 11 bases between the two ends. Germline values: CDR1 SGHAT, CDR2 FQNNGV. This CDR3 comprises 15 residues. The CDR3 spells CASSLGSGKQETQYF. CDR3 bases: TGTGCCAGCAGCTTAGGATCGGGGAAACAAGAGACCCAGTACTTC.

The V call is TRBV6-1, the J call TRBJ2-7; 10 bases agree with TRBD1. Per germline, CDR1 MNHNS and CDR2 SASEGT. The CDR3 totals 17 residues. J was trimmed by 2 bases and V by 4 bases; bases with no gene match: 11. CDR3 in amino acids: CASSGARDRGFTYEQYF. For the CDR3, the DNA is TGTGCCAGCAGTGGGGCGAGGGACAGGGGCTTTACCTACGAGCAGTACTTC.

The chain recombines TRBV5-1 with TRBJ2-2; 7 nucleotides agree with TRBD1. The CDR3 covers 15 residues. Germline-derived CDR1 and CDR2 are SGHRS and YFSETQ. The V segment lost 0 bases and the J segment 8 bases; nucleotides outside the gene matches: 7. CDR3 nucleotide sequence: TGCGCCAGCAGCTTGGTTACAGGGGATGTGGGGGAGCTGTTTTTT. This codes for CASSLVTGDVGELFF.

The V gene is TRBV7-9, the J gene TRBJ1-3; possibly TRBD1 for D (5 bases). Germline V gene sequence: CDR1 SEHNR, CDR2 FQNEAQ (reference sequence). V shed 0 bases and J shed 1 base, with 10 bases lying between them. The CDR3 totals 16 residues. The CDR3, as DNA: TGTGCCAGCAGCTTAGCAGGGGCCGAGTCTGGAAACACCATATATTTT. Encoded protein: CASSLAGAESGNTIYF. Supplemented by reference TRBV7-9 and TRBJ1-3, the full variable domain reads DTGVSQNPRHKITKRGQNVTFRCDPISEHNRLYWYRQTLGQGPEFLTYFQNEAQLEKSRLLSDRFSAERPKGSFSTLEIQRTEQGDSAMYLCASSLAGAESGNTIYFGEGSWLTVV.

The rearrangement links TRBV19 to TRBJ2-1; possible D gene TRBD2, 5 bases. Germline V gives CDR1 LNHDA, CDR2 SQIVND (reference sequence). This CDR3 has 11 amino acids. Deletions cut 3 bases from V and 9 bases from J, with 6 bases between. CDR3 nucleotides: TGTGCCAGTAGTATTGAGGGTGAGCAGTTCTTC. It is translated as CASSIEGEQFF.

This clone came up a few times. The chain couples TRBV30 to TRBJ1-4, with D uncertain. This CDR3 is 13 amino acids long. Germline lookup yields CDR1 GTSNPN and CDR2 SVGIG (reference sequence). The V gene lost 2 bases and the J gene lost 4 bases, with 8 bases spanning the gap. This chain's CDR3 is CAWSNGLNEKLFF. The DNA for the CDR3 is TGTGCCTGGAGTAATGGGCTTAATGAAAAACTGTTTTTT.

The CDR3 loop is CASSRRGLDTEAFF. As DNA, the CDR3 is TGTGCCAGCAGTCGGAGGGGGCTTGACACTGAAGCTTTCTTT. This chain uses TRBV28 with TRBJ1-1, with TRBD1 identical over 7 bases. The germline gives CDR1 MDHEN, CDR2 SYDVKM. J gave up 3 bases and V 5 bases, and 6 bases lay outside the gene matches. The CDR3 contains 14 residues. Drawing the rest from reference TRBV28 and TRBJ1-1, the complete variable domain is DVKVTQSSRYLVKRTGEKVFLECVQDMDHENMFWYRQDPGLGLRLIYFSYDVKMKEKGDIPEGYSVSREKKERFSLILESASTNQTSMYLCASSRRGLDTEAFFGQGTRLTVV.

The CDR3 DNA reads TGTGCCAGCAGCCCAGGGACAGAAGAGACCCAGTACTTC. The encoded protein is CASSPGTEETQYF. V and J are TRBV7-6 and TRBJ2-5; 7 bases match TRBD1. The CDR3 has 13 residues. In germline, CDR1 is SGHVS, CDR2 FNYEAQ. V lost 5 bases, J lost 3 bases, and 3 bases stayed unmatched.

The chain employs TRBV5-1 and TRBJ1-1; 7 bases agree with TRBD1. The V and J ends lost 0 bases and 1 base, in that order; junction bases with no gene match: 3. The V gene's germline CDR1 is SGHRS and CDR2 YFSETQ. This CDR3 contains 15 residues. This chain's CDR3 is CASSLGTGPNTEAFF. The CDR3 bases are TGCGCCAGCAGCTTGGGGACAGGCCCGAACACTGAAGCTTTCTTT.

V is TRBV2 and J is TRBJ2-1; 8 bases line up with TRBD1. Germline CDR1 is SNHLY and CDR2 is FYNNEI. The CDR3 runs 15 residues. The V and J ends lost 7 bases and 4 bases, in that order; junction bases with no gene match: 9. CDR3 sequence: CASKLDRDVYNEQFF. The CDR3 DNA sequence: TGTGCCAGCAAGCTGGACAGGGATGTTTACAATGAGCAGTTCTTC. The variable domain in full, completed from reference TRBV2 and TRBJ2-1, reads EPEVTQTPSHQVTQMGQEVILRCVPISNHLYFYWYRQILGQKVEFLVSFYNNEISEKSEIFDDQFSVERPDGSNFTLKIRSTKLEDSAMYFCASKLDRDVYNEQFFGPGTRLTVL.

The rearrangement joins TRBV4-1 to TRBJ2-3; no clear D gene. There are 15 residues in the CDR3. V lost 0 bases to trimming and J lost 4 bases, with 11 bases between them. From germline, CDR1 is MGHRA and CDR2 YSYEKL. The CDR3 loop is CASSQDRGVSDTQYF. Here the CDR3 DNA reads TGCGCCAGCAGCCAAGATAGAGGAGTTTCAGATACGCAGTATTTT.

The chain recombines TRBV7-9 with TRBJ2-2; 9 nucleotides align to TRBD2. The J segment lost 6 bases and the V segment lost 1 base, leaving 6 bases of the junction unmatched. CDR3 length: 16 amino acids. Germline-derived CDR1 and CDR2 are SEHNR and FQNEAQ (reference sequence). The CDR3 DNA sequence: TGTGCCAGCAGCTTAGTCAGTAGCGGGAGACCCGGGGAGCTGTTTTTT. Its protein is CASSLVSSGRPGELFF.

This clone was counted only a few times. This chain connects TRBV5-4 to TRBJ2-2; 14 nucleotides match TRBD2. The CDR3 spans 17 residues. The V gene's germline CDR1 is SGHNT and CDR2 YYREEE (reference sequence). V shed 4 bases and J 3 bases; nucleotides not matched to a gene: 5. The CDR3 protein is CASSKGLAGADTGELFF. CDR3 sequence (DNA): TGTGCCAGCAGCAAGGGACTAGCGGGGGCCGACACCGGGGAGCTGTTTTTT.

The genes are TRBV18 and TRBJ1-2; 9 bases are a match to TRBD1. The CDR3 extends over 15 amino acids. Germline trimming cut 3 bases from V and 4 bases from J; bases unmatched to any gene: 6. CDR1 KGHSH and CDR2 LQKENI come from the germline V gene. CDR3 in amino acids: CASSPSGQGGYGYTF. CDR3 nucleotides: TGTGCCAGCTCACCCTCGGGACAGGGCGGCTATGGCTACACCTTC.

CDR3 bases: TGCGCCAGCAGCTTGGGTCCTAGCGGGGGGGACAATGAGCAGTTCTTC. Residues: CASSLGPSGGDNEQFF. The chain combines TRBV5-1 with TRBJ2-1; 12 nucleotides align to TRBD2. Looked up from germline, CDR1 is SGHRS and CDR2 is YFSETQ. The CDR3 is 16 amino acids. V gave up 0 bases and J gave up 5 bases; unmatched junction bases: 3.

This clone was recorded a few times. Written as DNA, the CDR3 is TGTGCCAGCAGCACGTTGAGGGGGCTGAAGACCGGGGAGCTGTTTTTT. Encoded protein: CASSTLRGLKTGELFF. The V and J genes are TRBV7-8 and TRBJ2-2, with 7 bases fitting TRBD1. The CDR3 totals 16 residues. After removal of 5 bases from V and 5 bases from J, the junction contained 11 bases not matched to a gene. Germline V gene data show CDR1 as SGHVS and CDR2 as FQNEAQ. The complete variable domain, with remaining parts taken from reference TRBV7-8 and TRBJ2-2, reads GAGVSQSPRYKVAKRGQDVALRCDPISGHVSLFWYQQALGQGPEFLTYFQNEAQLDKSGLPSDRFFAERPEGSVSTLKIQRTQQEDSAVYLCASSTLRGLKTGELFFGEGSRLTVL.

The chain couples TRBV11-3 to TRBJ1-1; D may be TRBD1 (6 bases). V shed 2 bases and J shed 5 bases, with 15 bases lying between them. This CDR3 has 15 amino acids. Germline values: CDR1 SGHNT, CDR2 YENEEA. The CDR3 DNA follows: TGTGCCAGCAGCTTAAATTTAGGGGGTCGAACTGAAGCTTTCTTT. This sequence encodes CASSLNLGGRTEAFF. Together with reference TRBV11-3 and TRBJ1-1, the CDR3 gives the full variable domain: EAGVVQSPRYKIIEKKQPVAFWCNPISGHNTLYWYLQNLGQGPELLIRYENEEAVDDSQLPKDRFSAERLKGVDSTLKIQPAELGDSAVYLCASSLNLGGRTEAFFGQGTRLTVV.

The V call is TRBV5-1, the J call TRBJ1-1; no firm D call. CDR1 is SGHRS and CDR2 is YFSETQ in the germline V gene. This CDR3 comprises 15 residues. V lost 3 bases to trimming and J lost 6 bases, with 18 bases between them. The chain's CDR3 is CASSSTRSGIAEAFF. For the CDR3, the DNA is TGCGCCAGCAGCTCCACCCGCAGTGGTATCGCTGAAGCTTTCTTT.

The V and J genes are TRBV19 and TRBJ1-2, with D possibly matching TRBD1 (6 bases). Germline CDR1 and CDR2: LNHDA and SQIVND (reference sequence). The germline V and J ends were trimmed by 6 bases and 0 bases, with 17 bases remaining between them. This CDR3 region has 16 residues. Written as DNA, the CDR3 is TGTGCCAGTAGCAGACTCGGGACACAGACTAACTATGGCTACACCTTC. It codes for CASSRLGTQTNYGYTF.

This clone has only a few counts. The chain carries TRBV4-1 and TRBJ2-2; D perhaps matches TRBD1 (6 bases). The length of the CDR3 is 16 residues. The germline V and J ends were trimmed by 2 bases and 1 base, with 11 bases remaining between them. Looked up from germline, CDR1 is MGHRA and CDR2 is YSYEKL. CDR3 coding DNA: TGCGCCAGCAGCCAACCCTACAGGGTGAACACCGGGGAGCTGTTTTTT. This codes for CASSQPYRVNTGELFF.